These 26 T cell receptor beta chains share one sample of origin, sequenced in a study of shared clonotypes between healthy human individuals. Profiled with immunoSEQ multiplex PCR; TCRdb holds only in-frame clones, not every one. The sample holds 450,000 to 650,000 clones, just over 75% seen once. Sequencing input: PBMCs. Receptor source: a woman aged 40 to 49 in good health. Some clones in this sample may be carry-over from other donors' samples.

Comments on this clone: This may arise from a read error, as a much more abundant clone is one base away. The V and J genes are TRBV7-7 and TRBJ1-4; possible D gene TRBD1, 5 bases. The CDR3 has 13 amino acids. From germline, CDR1 is SSHAT and CDR2 FNYEAQ (reference sequence). The CDR3 protein is CASSAGVGEKLLF. The CDR3 region has the DNA TGTGCCAGCAGCGCGGGGGTTGGGGAAAAACTGCTTTTT. Looking up the rest from reference TRBV7-7 and TRBJ1-4 gives the full variable domain: GAGVSQSPRYKVTKRGQDVTLRCDPISSHATLYWYQQALGQGPEFLTYFNYEAQPDKSGLPSDRFSAERPEGSISTLTIQRTEQRDSAMYRCASSAGVGEKLLFGSGTQLSVL.

The chain uses TRBV7-9 and TRBJ2-1; TRBD2 agrees at 16 bases. The CDR3 runs 18 residues. V dropped 4 bases and J dropped 2; count of bases not matched to a gene: 5. The germline gives CDR1 SEHNR, CDR2 FQNEAQ (reference sequence). In DNA, the CDR3 is TGTGCCAGCAGCTCCGGGACTAGCGGGAGGGAGACCTACAATGAGCAGTTCTTC. The encoded protein is CASSSGTSGRETYNEQFF.

This chain links TRBV19 with TRBJ2-2, with D maybe TRBD2 (6 bases). Per germline, CDR1 LNHDA and CDR2 SQIVND (reference sequence). The germline V and J ends were trimmed by 6 bases and 4 bases, with 12 bases remaining between them. There are 14 residues in the CDR3. This CDR3 reads CASSGTHFTGELFF. As DNA, the CDR3 is TGTGCCAGTAGCGGGACTCACTTCACCGGGGAGCTGTTTTTT.

V usage is TRBV19 and J usage is TRBJ1-4; D perhaps matches TRBD1 (6 bases). Trimming shortened V by 6 bases and J by 4 bases, and 18 bases separated the two germline ends. Per germline, CDR1 LNHDA and CDR2 SQIVND (reference sequence). This CDR3 contains 16 residues. DNA of the CDR3: TGTGCCAGTAGCCAAAGACGGGGACATAGTAATGAAAAACTGTTTTTT. Translation gives CASSQRRGHSNEKLFF.

This sequence joins TRBV7-8 and TRBJ2-5; tentatively, D is TRBD2 (5 bases). This CDR3 region has 14 residues. Germline V lookup: CDR1 SGHVS, CDR2 FQNEAQ. V was cut by 0 bases and J by 5 bases, with 10 bases left in between. The CDR3, as DNA: TGTGCCAGCAGCTTAGCGCCTAGCTTTGAGACCCAGTACTTC. This codes for CASSLAPSFETQYF.

This clone was seen a few times. The chain is built from TRBV2 and TRBJ1-1, with D unresolved. CDR3 length: 14 amino acids. The V gene's germline CDR1 is SNHLY and CDR2 FYNNEI. V lost 6 bases and J lost 4, with 15 bases in between. CDR3 amino acids: CASRTDGRGTEAFF. The CDR3 DNA follows: TGTGCCAGCAGAACCGACGGGCGGGGCACTGAAGCTTTCTTT.

This clone occurred a few times. The chain combines TRBV6-6 with TRBJ1-4; D is unclear. V was cut by 4 bases and J by 7 bases, with 7 bases left in between. Germline-derived CDR1 and CDR2 are MNHNY and SVGAGI (reference sequence). The CDR3 is 12 amino acids. As DNA, the CDR3 is TGTGCCAGCAGTTCCCGTGTTGAAAAACTGTTTTTT. Its protein product is CASSSRVEKLFF.

The rearrangement joins TRBV6-1 to TRBJ2-1, with TRBD2 matching 10 bases. The V gene's germline CDR1 is MNHNS and CDR2 SASEGT. V dropped 1 base and J dropped 8; count of bases not matched to a gene: 5. The CDR3 totals 15 residues. The CDR3 loop reads CASSEEAGGPYEQFF. CDR3 DNA sequence: TGTGCCAGCAGTGAAGAAGCGGGAGGGCCCTATGAGCAGTTCTTC.

This clone came up once. This chain uses TRBV28 with TRBJ1-1; D is possibly TRBD1 (6 bases). CDR3 length: 15 residues. Trimming left V 0 bases short and J 3 bases short, with 11 bases between. Germline loops: CDR1 MDHEN, CDR2 SYDVKM. CDR3 region: CASSLWGGPYTEAFF. The CDR3 nucleotides are TGTGCCAGCAGTTTATGGGGGGGGCCCTACACTGAAGCTTTCTTT. Full variable domain (remainder filled in from reference TRBV28 and TRBJ1-1): DVKVTQSSRYLVKRTGEKVFLECVQDMDHENMFWYRQDPGLGLRLIYFSYDVKMKEKGDIPEGYSVSREKKERFSLILESASTNQTSMYLCASSLWGGPYTEAFFGQGTRLTVV.

This sequence joins TRBV2 and TRBJ1-2; weak D call: TRBD1 (5 bases). The CDR3 totals 14 residues. V lost 4 bases, J lost 4 bases, and 13 bases lay in between. Germline values: CDR1 SNHLY, CDR2 FYNNEI. CDR3 sequence: CASSVSQGGYGYTF. The CDR3 DNA reads TGTGCCAGCAGTGTCTCCCAGGGCGGCTATGGCTACACCTTC. Using reference TRBV2 and TRBJ1-2 for the parts outside the CDR3, the full variable domain is EPEVTQTPSHQVTQMGQEVILRCVPISNHLYFYWYRQILGQKVEFLVSFYNNEISEKSEIFDDQFSVERPDGSNFTLKIRSTKLEDSAMYFCASSVSQGGYGYTFGSGTRLTVV.

The chain uses TRBV2 and TRBJ2-3, with TRBD2 matching over 13 bases. V was pared by 5 bases and J by 8 bases, with 4 bases of the junction left unmatched. CDR3 length: 14 amino acids. The germline gives CDR1 SNHLY, CDR2 FYNNEI. CDR3 in amino acids: CASSPGLAGATQYF. CDR3 DNA sequence: TGTGCCAGCAGTCCCGGACTAGCGGGAGCTACGCAGTATTTT.

Points on this clone: Its ends do not fully match the called genes, so a read error is possible. The CDR3 region is CASSAQLHVSNQPQHF. As DNA, the CDR3 is TGTGCAAGCAGTGCCCAGTTGCACGTGAGCAATCAGCCCCAGCATTTT. This chain uses TRBV4-2 with TRBJ1-5; unclear D gene. Germline values: CDR1 LGHNA, CDR2 YNFKEQ. The CDR3 contains 16 residues.

This clone was detected ten times or more. The genes are TRBV6-1 and TRBJ1-5; 7 bases fit TRBD1. The CDR3 runs to 14 residues. The germline CDR1 and CDR2 sequences are MNHNS and SASEGT. The V segment lost 6 bases and the J segment 4 bases; nucleotides outside the gene matches: 6. The CDR3 loop is CASSAGTENQPQHF. CDR3 in DNA: TGTGCCAGCAGCGCTGGGACAGAGAATCAGCCCCAGCATTTT.

V and J are TRBV4-2 and TRBJ2-3; possibly TRBD2 for D (6 bases). This CDR3 is 16 amino acids long. CDR1 is LGHNA, CDR2 YNFKEQ, per germline. V shed 0 bases and J shed 8 bases, with 18 bases lying between them. The CDR3 reads CASSQDGGVRFSTQYF. The CDR3 DNA reads as TGTGCCAGCAGCCAAGATGGCGGGGTCCGTTTTAGTACGCAGTATTTT.

This clone is a singleton in its sample. This chain connects TRBV2 to TRBJ2-1; 11 positions match TRBD2. Looked up from germline, CDR1 is SNHLY and CDR2 is FYNNEI. V lost 4 bases and J lost 0; bases outside the gene matches: 2. The CDR3 contains 16 residues. CDR3 sequence (DNA): TGTGCCAGCAGTGGGGGACTAGCGGCCTCCTACAATGAGCAGTTCTTC. It translates to CASSGGLAASYNEQFF.

A single count supports this clone. The chain has TRBV7-3 and TRBJ2-3; 15 bases match TRBD2. Germline CDR1 reads SGHTA; CDR2 reads FQGTGA. The CDR3 is made up of 18 amino acids. The J segment lost 5 bases and the V segment lost 5 bases, leaving 11 bases of the junction unmatched. This CDR3 is CASSPPGLAGGALDTQYF. In DNA, the CDR3 is TGTGCCAGCAGCCCCCCCGGACTAGCGGGAGGGGCCCTAGATACGCAGTATTTT.

The chain links TRBV15 to TRBJ2-7; 9 nucleotides line up with TRBD2. The CDR3 spans 16 residues. With 0 bases clipped from V and 1 base from J, the junction kept 4 bases outside the gene matches. Germline V lookup: CDR1 LNHNV, CDR2 YYDKDF (reference sequence). The DNA for the CDR3 is TGTGCCACCAGCAGAGATAGCGGGAGAGTGTCCTACGAGCAGTACTTC. It is translated as CATSRDSGRVSYEQYF.

Concerning this clone itself: This may come from a read error, since a much larger clone is one base off. V gene TRBV6-5 combines with J gene TRBJ1-1; tentatively, D is TRBD1 (5 bases). V was trimmed by 5 bases and J by 0 bases, leaving 7 bases between them. From germline, CDR1 is MNHEY and CDR2 SVGAGI. There are 13 residues in the CDR3. The DNA for the CDR3 is TGTGCCAGCAGTAGGGGTGTGAACACTGAAGCTTTCTTT. It translates to CASSRGVNTEAFF.

CDR3 amino acids: CSAGTGGEQYF. In DNA, the CDR3 is TGCAGTGCAGGAACAGGGGGCGAGCAGTACTTC. The chain uses TRBV20-1 and TRBJ2-7; 8 nucleotides match TRBD1. The junction had 4 bases not matched to a gene; V was cut back by 6 bases and J by 6 bases. This CDR3 is 11 amino acids long. CDR1 and CDR2 from the germline V gene are DFQATT and SNEGSKA (reference sequence).

The table lists this clone with a count of one. The CDR3 sequence is CAISEGGARPILAKNIQYF. CDR3 nucleotide sequence: TGTGCCATCAGTGAGGGGGGGGCCCGACCCATTCTAGCCAAAAACATTCAGTACTTC. The chain links TRBV10-3 to TRBJ2-4, with D maybe TRBD2 (7 bases). V was trimmed by 2 bases and J by 0 bases, leaving 20 bases between them. The CDR3 sequence is 19 residues long. Germline CDR1 ENHRY, CDR2 SYGVKD.

The genes are TRBV15 and TRBJ1-3; possible D gene TRBD1, 5 bases. The CDR3 runs to 18 residues. Trimming removed 0 bases at V and 4 bases at J, with 19 bases between. Germline assignment: CDR1 LNHNV and CDR2 YYDKDF (reference sequence). CDR3 sequence: CATSRDGGPASVGNTIYF. The CDR3 bases are TGTGCCACCAGCAGAGATGGGGGTCCCGCGTCAGTCGGAAACACCATATATTTT.

The rearrangement links TRBV30 to TRBJ2-2; D possibly matches TRBD1 or TRBD2 (5 bases each). The CDR3 has 18 residues. The germline CDR1 and CDR2 sequences are GTSNPN and SVGIG (reference sequence). V was trimmed by 1 base and J by 6 bases, leaving 24 bases between them. The DNA for the CDR3 is TGTGCCTGGAGTGGTAGTTGGGACGGAAAGGTTATAGCCGGGGAGCTGTTTTTT. Residues: CAWSGSWDGKVIAGELFF. Full variable domain (missing parts from reference TRBV30 and TRBJ2-2): SQTIHQWPATLVQPVGSPLSLECTVEGTSNPNLYWYRQAAGRGLQLLFYSVGIGQISSEVPQNLSASRPQDRQFILSSKKLLLSDSGFYLCAWSGSWDGKVIAGELFFGEGSRLTVL.

This chain uses TRBV18 with TRBJ2-2, with D perhaps given as TRBD1 or TRBD2 (6 bases each). V was cut by 1 base and J by 3 bases, with 9 bases left in between. Germline CDR1 KGHSH, CDR2 LQKENI. CDR3 length: 15 amino acids. The CDR3 DNA sequence: TGTGCCAGCTCACCACGCGGGACATACACCGGGGAGCTGTTTTTT. It specifies CASSPRGTYTGELFF.

CDR3 in amino acids: CASSARIGLAGSYEQYF. The DNA of the CDR3 is TGTGCCAGCAGTGCCCGGATTGGACTAGCGGGTTCCTACGAGCAGTACTTC. The chain couples TRBV28 to TRBJ2-5; 11 positions agree with TRBD2. The DNA end is more similar to TRBJ2-7, so the J call may be wrong. Looked up from germline, CDR1 is MDHEN and CDR2 is SYDVKM. This CDR3 has 17 residues.

This chain joins TRBV7-2 and TRBJ2-1; no reliable D call. The V gene's germline CDR1 is SGHTA and CDR2 FQGNSA. This CDR3 is 16 amino acids long. The germline V and J ends were trimmed by 4 bases and 0 bases, with 13 bases remaining between them. The CDR3 region is CASSSRTGSSYNEQFF. The CDR3 DNA reads TGTGCCAGCAGCTCTCGGACGGGTAGCTCCTACAATGAGCAGTTCTTC.

This clone was found once. This chain links TRBV28 with TRBJ1-2; no reliable D call. Germline lookup yields CDR1 MDHEN and CDR2 SYDVKM. The CDR3 length is 15 residues. V was pared by 8 bases and J by 5 bases, with 21 bases between. This chain's CDR3 is CASGVSGSGIYGYTF. CDR3 nucleotide sequence: TGTGCCAGCGGAGTTTCAGGTTCGGGGATTTATGGCTACACCTTC.